This is a list of T cell receptor beta chains from one sample in a study of T cells after somatic rescue of genetic block. Sequencing used immunoSEQ multiplex PCR; TCRdb keeps in-frame clones, though not all of them. In the table there are approximately 70,000 clones, around 90% of which are singletons. Sequencing was performed on peripheral blood mononuclear cells (PBMCs). Receptors originate from a man aged 30-40 years. CDR3s include the opening cysteine and the closing phenylalanine or tryptophan. Fields, in order: J gene, clone size, V gene, CDR3 protein. Clone size, where shown, is once, few, many, or a class for clones that have expanded.

j_gene: TRBJ2-7; abundance: .; v_gene: TRBV10-3; CDR3aa: CAINPGLAGDDEQYF
j_gene: TRBJ2-1; abundance: .; v_gene: TRBV6-4; CDR3aa: CASSDRQGPYNEQFF
j_gene: TRBJ1-4; abundance: .; v_gene: TRBV6-5; CDR3aa: CASSRQTTKEKLFF
j_gene: TRBJ1-4; abundance: .; v_gene: TRBV4-2; CDR3aa: CASSQVRENEKLFF
j_gene: TRBJ2-3; abundance: .; v_gene: TRBV10-3; CDR3aa: CAISALAGEADTQYF
j_gene: TRBJ1-1; abundance: .; v_gene: TRBV19; CDR3aa: CASSIVRDNTEAFF
j_gene: TRBJ2-5; abundance: .; v_gene: TRBV18; CDR3aa: CASSPQLGPQETQYF
j_gene: TRBJ2-5; abundance: .; v_gene: TRBV20-1; CDR3aa: CSARLPTTQYF
j_gene: TRBJ2-5; abundance: .; v_gene: TRBV7-9; CDR3aa: CASSFPGFQETQYF
j_gene: TRBJ1-3; abundance: .; v_gene: TRBV9; CDR3aa: CASSVEGAGNTIYF
j_gene: TRBJ2-7; abundance: .; v_gene: TRBV6-5; CDR3aa: CASSSGTGPYEQYF
j_gene: TRBJ2-2; abundance: .; v_gene: TRBV18; CDR3aa: CASSHDNGQWVGELFF
j_gene: TRBJ1-3; abundance: .; v_gene: TRBV28; CDR3aa: CASSGERVFSGNTIYF
j_gene: TRBJ2-2; abundance: .; v_gene: TRBV6-1; CDR3aa: CASSGDLHRGRVVTGELFF
j_gene: TRBJ2-7; abundance: once; v_gene: TRBV21-1; CDR3aa: CASSSSGFWAGKKREIDEQYF
j_gene: TRBJ1-4; abundance: once; v_gene: TRBV5-1; CDR3aa: CASSSTGTGLEKLFF
j_gene: TRBJ2-7; abundance: .; v_gene: TRBV28; CDR3aa: CASSHQQGLYEQYF
j_gene: TRBJ2-6; abundance: once; v_gene: TRBV7-3; CDR3aa: CASSLGPGANVLTF
j_gene: TRBJ2-7; abundance: .; v_gene: TRBV5-6; CDR3aa: CASSGQNYEQYF
j_gene: TRBJ2-3; abundance: .; v_gene: TRBV9; CDR3aa: CASNPHPRADTQYF
j_gene: TRBJ1-2; abundance: once; v_gene: TRBV11-2; CDR3aa: CASSLIIDPNYGYTF
j_gene: TRBJ2-3; abundance: .; v_gene: TRBV12-5; CDR3aa: CASGWREVGDTQYF
j_gene: TRBJ2-3; abundance: .; v_gene: TRBV4-2; CDR3aa: CASSLSSTSGGEWWF
j_gene: TRBJ2-5; abundance: .; v_gene: TRBV28; CDR3aa: CASSFTNYRGQETQYF
j_gene: TRBJ2-7; abundance: .; v_gene: TRBV6-5; CDR3aa: CASSYDSRNSYEQYF
j_gene: TRBJ1-6; abundance: .; v_gene: TRBV28; CDR3aa: CASSLPGSRNSPLHF
j_gene: TRBJ1-2; abundance: once; v_gene: TRBV7-9; CDR3aa: CASSFNNNYGYTF
j_gene: TRBJ1-6; abundance: .; v_gene: TRBV7-2; CDR3aa: CASSLDGGPGFDSPLHF
j_gene: TRBJ1-1; abundance: .; v_gene: TRBV6-6; CDR3aa: CASTYPFPVNTEAFF
j_gene: TRBJ2-7; abundance: .; v_gene: TRBV4-1; CDR3aa: CASSQASGMTYEQYF
j_gene: TRBJ1-2; abundance: .; v_gene: TRBV18; CDR3aa: CASSQTGERGGYTF